This TCR beta chain stems from a study of T cell clones after liver transplantation. Study background: Post-transplant blood was tracked for graft-donor-reactive T cell clones identified in a pre-transplant mixed lymphocyte reaction. Samples came pre-transplant, pre-randomization before withdrawal, and post-randomization after withdrawal ended. Patients counted as tolerant after at least one year off all immunosuppression, enzymes not exceeding twice normal. General observations from the study: Post-transplant, graft-donor-reactive CD4 TCRbeta sequences in blood dropped significantly in most of the 8 subjects.

A remark on this clone: Its antigen is undetermined.

Produced via immunoSEQ multiplex PCR; TCRdb's table is partial and in-frame only. Here the sample spans nearly 55,000 clones, around 85% being singletons. CDR1 and CDR2 from the germline V gene are PRHDT and FYEKMQ (reference sequence). Trimming cost V 5 bases and J 0 bases; bases outside gene matches: 5. This CDR3 is built from 15 residues. The genes are TRBV13 and TRBJ1-1; 8 positions match TRBD1. The source material was CD4+ T cells from blood, sampled before liver transplant. The clonotype comes from a human donor who received a liver transplant. As DNA, the CDR3 is TGTGCCAGCAGCCCGACAGGGGCGGTGAACACTGAAGCTTTCTTT. Amino acids: CASSPTGAVNTEAFF.